What follows describes a single T cell receptor (beta chain). The PCR contained 60 Vbeta and 13 Jbeta primers. Only in-frame clones appear in the TCRdb table, and some are missing; sequencing was by immunoSEQ multiplex PCR. Among 160,000 or so clones, approximately 82% were seen once, and the ten largest hold over 1.1%. The data belong to a study of cytomegalovirus exposure and HLA in healthy donors. The V end lost 3 bases, the J end lost 5 bases, and 7 bases lay between the germline ends. CDR1 and CDR2 from the germline V gene are SSHAT and FNYEAQ (reference sequence). The CDR3 length is 13 residues.

Sequencing was performed on PBMCs. The chain employs TRBV7-7 and TRBJ2-2; D is undetermined. The sequence was collected from a male donor in good health and CMV-seronegative. The DNA of the CDR3 is TGTGCCAGCAGCTTGTTAGAGACCGGGGAGCTGTTTTTT. Its protein is CASSLLETGELFF.